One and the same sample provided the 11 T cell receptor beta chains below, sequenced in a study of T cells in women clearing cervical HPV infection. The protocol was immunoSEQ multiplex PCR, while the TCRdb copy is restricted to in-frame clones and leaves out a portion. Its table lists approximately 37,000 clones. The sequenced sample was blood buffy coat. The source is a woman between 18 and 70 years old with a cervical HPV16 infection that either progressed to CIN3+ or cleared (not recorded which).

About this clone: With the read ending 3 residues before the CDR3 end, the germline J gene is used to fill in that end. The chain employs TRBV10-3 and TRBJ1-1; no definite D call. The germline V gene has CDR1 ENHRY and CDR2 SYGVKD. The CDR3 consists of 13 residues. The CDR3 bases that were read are TGTGCCATCAGTGATTCCGTGCTAGAGGAA. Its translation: CAISDSVLEE. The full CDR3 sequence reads CAISDSVLEEAFF.

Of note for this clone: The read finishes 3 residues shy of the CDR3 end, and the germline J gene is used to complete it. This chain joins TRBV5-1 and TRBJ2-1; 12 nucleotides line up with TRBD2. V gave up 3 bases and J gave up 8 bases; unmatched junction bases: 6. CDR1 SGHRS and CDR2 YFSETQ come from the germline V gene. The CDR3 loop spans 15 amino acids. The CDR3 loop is CASSWTSGAPDEQFF. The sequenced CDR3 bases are TGCGCCAGCAGCTGGACTAGCGGGGCACCGGATGAG.

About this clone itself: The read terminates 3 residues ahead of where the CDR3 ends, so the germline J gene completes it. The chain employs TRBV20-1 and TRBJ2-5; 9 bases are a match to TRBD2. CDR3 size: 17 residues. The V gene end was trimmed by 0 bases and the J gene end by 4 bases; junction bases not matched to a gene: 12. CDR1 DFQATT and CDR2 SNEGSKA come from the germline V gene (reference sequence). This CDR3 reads CSARDRRGGRRGETQYF. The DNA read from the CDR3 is TGCAGTGCTAGAGATCGGCGGGGGGGCCGCCGGGGAGAGACC.

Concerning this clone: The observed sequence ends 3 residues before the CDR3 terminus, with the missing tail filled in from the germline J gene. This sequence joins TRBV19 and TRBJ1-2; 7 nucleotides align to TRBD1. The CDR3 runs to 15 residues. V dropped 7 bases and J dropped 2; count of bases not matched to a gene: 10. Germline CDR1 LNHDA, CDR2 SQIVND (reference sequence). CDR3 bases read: TGTGCCAGTACCCTCGACAGGGAGATCAACTATGGC. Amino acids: CASTLDREINYG. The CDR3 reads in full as CASTLDREINYGYTF.

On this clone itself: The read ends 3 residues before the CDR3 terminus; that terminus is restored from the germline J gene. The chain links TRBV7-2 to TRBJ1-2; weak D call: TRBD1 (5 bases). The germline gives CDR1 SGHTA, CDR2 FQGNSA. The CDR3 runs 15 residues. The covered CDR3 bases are TGTGCCAGCAGCCCGCTAGCGGGAGATGGGGGTACC. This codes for CASSPLAGDGGT. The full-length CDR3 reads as CASSPLAGDGGTYTF.

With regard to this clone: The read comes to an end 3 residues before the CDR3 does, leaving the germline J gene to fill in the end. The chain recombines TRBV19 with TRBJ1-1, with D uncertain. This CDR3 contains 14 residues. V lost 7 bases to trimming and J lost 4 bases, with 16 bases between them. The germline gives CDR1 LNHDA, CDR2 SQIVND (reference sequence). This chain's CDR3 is CASISRGLGTEAFF. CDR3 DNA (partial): TGTGCCAGTATTTCCCGGGGTTTGGGCACTGAA. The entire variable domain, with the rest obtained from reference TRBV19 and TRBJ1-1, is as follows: DGGITQSPKYLFRKEGQNVTLSCEQNLNHDAMYWYRQDPGQGLRLIYYSQIVNDFQKGDIAEGYSVSREKKESFPLTVTSAQKNPTAFYLCASISRGLGTEAFFGQGTRLTVV.

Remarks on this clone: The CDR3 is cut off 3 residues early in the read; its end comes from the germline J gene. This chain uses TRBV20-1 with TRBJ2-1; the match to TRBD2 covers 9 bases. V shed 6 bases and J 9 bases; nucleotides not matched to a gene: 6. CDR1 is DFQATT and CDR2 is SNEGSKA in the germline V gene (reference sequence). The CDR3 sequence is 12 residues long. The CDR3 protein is CSAVGLASEQFF. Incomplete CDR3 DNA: TGCAGTGCAGTGGGACTAGCATCTGAG.

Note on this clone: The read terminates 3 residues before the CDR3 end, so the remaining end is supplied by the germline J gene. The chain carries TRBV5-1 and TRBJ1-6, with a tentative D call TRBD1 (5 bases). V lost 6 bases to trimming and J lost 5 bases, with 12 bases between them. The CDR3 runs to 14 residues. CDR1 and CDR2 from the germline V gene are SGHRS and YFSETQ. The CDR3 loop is CASKGGDNNSPLHF. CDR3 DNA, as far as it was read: TGCGCCAGCAAAGGAGGGGATAATAATTCACCC.

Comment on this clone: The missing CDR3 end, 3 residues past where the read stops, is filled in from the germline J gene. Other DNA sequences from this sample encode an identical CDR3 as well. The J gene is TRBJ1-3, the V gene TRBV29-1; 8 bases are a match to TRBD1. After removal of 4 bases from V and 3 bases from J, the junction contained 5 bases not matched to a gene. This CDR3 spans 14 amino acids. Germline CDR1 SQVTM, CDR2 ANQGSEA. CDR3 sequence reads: CSVVTTGGGNTIYF. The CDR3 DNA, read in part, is TGCAGCGTTGTGACTACAGGGGGTGGAAACACC.

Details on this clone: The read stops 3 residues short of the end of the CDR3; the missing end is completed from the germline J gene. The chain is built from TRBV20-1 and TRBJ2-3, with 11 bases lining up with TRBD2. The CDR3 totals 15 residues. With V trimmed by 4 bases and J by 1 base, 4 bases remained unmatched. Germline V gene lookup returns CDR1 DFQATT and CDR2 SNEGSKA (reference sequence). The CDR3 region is CSANPTSGGTDTQYF. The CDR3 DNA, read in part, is TGCAGTGCTAACCCGACTAGCGGGGGCACAGATACG.

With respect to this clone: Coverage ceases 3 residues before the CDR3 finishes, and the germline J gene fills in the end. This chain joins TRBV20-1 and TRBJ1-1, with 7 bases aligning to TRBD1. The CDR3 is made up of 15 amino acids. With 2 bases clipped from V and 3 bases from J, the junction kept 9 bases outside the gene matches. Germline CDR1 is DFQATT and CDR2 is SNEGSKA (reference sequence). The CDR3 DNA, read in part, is TGCAGTGCTAGATCACCTGACAGGGACTACACTGAA. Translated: CSARSPDRDYTE. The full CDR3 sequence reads CSARSPDRDYTEAFF.